Listed below are T cell receptor beta chains from one sample, sequenced in a study of cytomegalovirus exposure and HLA in healthy donors. The repertoire was sequenced with immunoSEQ multiplex PCR; TCRdb's copy has only in-frame clones and lacks some. The sample carries more than 110,000 clones, 60% to 85% recorded once. What was sequenced was PBMCs. The receptors were gathered from a male donor in good health and CMV-seropositive. Each CDR3 is given without its conserved first and last residue. Some rows have no size entry. The others give once, few or many, or a class for an expanded clone.

clone size | J gene | V gene | CDR3 protein
NA | TRBJ2-5 | TRBV6-1 | ASTLTSGGEETQY
NA | TRBJ2-7 | TRBV27 | ASSPGLALREQY
NA | TRBJ2-1 | TRBV18 | ASSPTGTSVRF
few | TRBJ1-4 | TRBV4-3 | ASSQETASGNEKLF
NA | TRBJ2-3 | TRBV6-4 | ASSATSGGATDTQY
NA | TRBJ2-1 | TRBV6-5 | ASSYSRGSYNEQF
NA | TRBJ2-7 | TRBV10-2 | ASQRTGGEQY
few | TRBJ2-1 | TRBV7-2 | ASSRARGQGYDNEQF
NA | TRBJ1-3 | TRBV7-9 | ASSLARQPLGNTIY
NA | NA | TRBV4-3 | ASSQDVRGTYEQY
NA | TRBJ2-1 | TRBV7-3 | ASSLSGLAGLDEQF
NA | TRBJ1-4 | TRBV5-4 | ASSWDRGREKLF
NA | TRBJ2-1 | TRBV5-4 | ASSFQGGRF
NA | TRBJ1-5 | TRBV7-3 | ASSLMGADQPQH
NA | TRBJ1-1 | TRBV19 | ASSPGTGGWAGMNTEAF
NA | TRBJ2-7 | TRBV4-1 | ASSQGERGVYEQY
NA | TRBJ2-7 | TRBV7-2 | ASSLGRPAASYEQY
NA | TRBJ2-3 | TRBV4-3 | ASSQDSAGGAPDTQY
NA | TRBJ1-5 | TRBV10-2 | ASSVGGPYSNQPQH
NA | TRBJ2-3 | TRBV5-4 | ASSLGSGGASDTQY
NA | TRBJ1-6 | TRBV5-6 | ASSLIGSSYNSPLH
NA | TRBJ2-7 | TRBV5-1 | ASSLQGGGGYEQY
once | TRBJ2-7 | TRBV6-5 | ASSGGQGREQY
once | TRBJ2-7 | TRBV18 | ASSPSAGKLYEQY
few | TRBJ1-5 | TRBV19 | ASSQQVNQPQH
NA | TRBJ2-5 | TRBV9 | ASSVASGGQETQY
NA | TRBJ1-4 | TRBV11-2 | ASSLRSVPNEKLF
few | TRBJ2-3 | TRBV25-1 | ASSQTSITDTQY
once | TRBJ2-1 | TRBV28 | ASSLTGGPNEQF
NA | TRBJ2-5 | TRBV2 | ASSESPGGETQY
NA | TRBJ2-3 | TRBV10-2 | ASGPGLGNADTQY
NA | TRBJ2-3 | TRBV29-1 | SVDPGGGRTDTQY